The clone carrying this T cell receptor (beta chain) was detected ten times or more. Ophthalmopathy patients all had a Clinical Activity Score of at least 3, a NOSPECS grade of at least 4 and disease under 3 months old. Every diagnosis used clinical symptoms, serum thyroxine and TRAb, thyroid ultrasound and orbital computed tomography. Extraction of PBMCs used roughly 9.4 ml of fresh peripheral blood. The source of the sample is a study of T cells in Graves' hyperthyroidism and ophthalmopathy. Amplification yielded TCR beta CDR3 regions, with RNA transcripts as the source. HTBI primers were employed in a first-round RT-PCR of the TCR CDR3. TCRdb ran MiXCR on the multiplex PCR reads and lists one entry per CDR3 protein. The table records hundreds of thousands of distinct CDR3 sequences, approximately 25% of them present only once. Germline V gene lookup returns CDR1 MNHEY and CDR2 SVGAGI. The CDR3 runs 16 residues. V dropped 2 bases and J dropped 0 bases, with 14 bases sitting between them.

The chain carries TRBV6-5 and TRBJ2-7; D is possibly TRBD1 (5 bases). This TCR was recovered from a woman in her twenties or thirties with Graves' ophthalmopathy. Sequences were obtained from blood. The CDR3 reads CASSYGAADRSYEQYF. CDR3 nucleotide sequence: TGTGCCAGCAGTTACGGGGCAGCAGATCGCTCCTACGAGCAGTACTTC.